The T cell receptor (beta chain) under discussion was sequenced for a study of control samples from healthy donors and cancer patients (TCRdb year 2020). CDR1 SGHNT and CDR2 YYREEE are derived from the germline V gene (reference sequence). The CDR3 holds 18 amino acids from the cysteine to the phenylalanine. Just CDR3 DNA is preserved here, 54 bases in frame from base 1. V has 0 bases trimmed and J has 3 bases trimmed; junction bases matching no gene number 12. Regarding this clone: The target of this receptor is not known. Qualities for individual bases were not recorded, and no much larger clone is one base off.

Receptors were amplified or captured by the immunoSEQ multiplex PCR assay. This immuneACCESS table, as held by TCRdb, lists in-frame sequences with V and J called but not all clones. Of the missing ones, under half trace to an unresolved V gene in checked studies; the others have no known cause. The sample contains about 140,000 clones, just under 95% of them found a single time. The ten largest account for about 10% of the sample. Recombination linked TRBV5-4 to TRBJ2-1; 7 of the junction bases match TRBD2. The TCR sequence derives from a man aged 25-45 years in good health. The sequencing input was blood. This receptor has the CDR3 CASSLVDSGREHYNEQFF. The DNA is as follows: TGTGCCAGCAGCTTGGTGGATAGCGGGCGAGAACACTACAATGAGCAGTTCTTC.